The 5 T cell receptor beta chains listed next were all sequenced from one sample in a study of shared clonotypes between healthy human individuals. CD45RO negativity and positive selection for CCR7 defined naive CD8 cells, a population that excluded terminally differentiated effector memory CD45RA+ cells. The table came from immunoSEQ multiplex PCR; TCRdb's copy has only in-frame clones and leaves some out. The sample consists of around 2.1 million clones, under 95% of them appearing once. The sequencing sample was made of naive CD8+ T cells from PBMCs. The receptors originated from a man between 18 and 29 years old in good health. Some clones in this sample may be carry-over from other donors' samples.

This sequence joins TRBV2 and TRBJ2-7; D may be TRBD1 or TRBD2 (5 bases each). Trimming removed 2 bases at V and 3 bases at J, with 17 bases between. The CDR3 covers 16 residues. Germline values: CDR1 SNHLY, CDR2 FYNNEI. DNA of the CDR3: TGTGCCAGCAGTGAACTTCGAGAGGGACCTGACTACGAGCAGTACTTC. It specifies CASSELREGPDYEQYF.

This sequence joins TRBV5-1 and TRBJ2-7; D perhaps matches TRBD2 (5 bases). V gave up 0 bases and J gave up 7 bases, with 17 bases separating them. CDR1 and CDR2 (germline): SGHRS, YFSETQ. The CDR3 covers 15 residues. CDR3 sequence: CASSLVAGVRNEQYF. The CDR3 nucleotides read TGCGCCAGCAGCTTGGTCGCGGGCGTCAGGAATGAGCAGTACTTC.

The chain is built from TRBV19 and TRBJ2-3, with TRBD1 matching over 8 bases. Losses at the gene ends were 5 bases for V and 1 base for J; bases not matched to a gene: 8. The germline gives CDR1 LNHDA, CDR2 SQIVND (reference sequence). This CDR3 contains 16 residues. In DNA, the CDR3 is TGTGCCAGTAGTTCCCCCCAGGGGGCTCGCACAGATACGCAGTATTTT. It is translated as CASSSPQGARTDTQYF.

This clone was recorded a few times. Other DNA sequences within the sample encode an identical CDR3. J is TRBJ2-2 and V is TRBV7-3; no definite D call. V gave up 2 bases and J gave up 5 bases, with 3 bases separating them. The CDR3 loop spans 12 amino acids. Per germline, CDR1 SGHTA and CDR2 FQGTGA. CDR3 sequence reads: CASSLGTGELFF. In DNA, the CDR3 is TGTGCCAGCAGCTTAGGGACCGGGGAGCTGTTTTTT.

The chain combines TRBV7-9 with TRBJ2-1, with TRBD2 as a possible D gene (6 bases). CDR1 SEHNR and CDR2 FQNEAQ come from the germline V gene (reference sequence). The length of the CDR3 is 18 residues. V dropped 5 bases and J dropped 6 bases, with 26 bases sitting between them. The CDR3 sequence: CASSLTVLAGLHANEQFF. The DNA of the CDR3 is TGTGCCAGCAGCCTTACAGTCCTCGCGGGACTCCACGCCAATGAGCAGTTCTTC.